This T cell receptor (beta chain) was obtained from a study of shared clonotypes between healthy human individuals (TCRdb year 2020). Background on the whole study: A couple of women and a few men aged 18 to 49 years were included in the cohort. For each donor, CD4 naive and CD4 memory were each run on three plates, CD8 naive on two plates, and CD8 memory on one plate. The study deeply sequenced blood TCR repertoires of roughly five healthy adults to estimate repertoire size and the extent of clonotype sharing between individuals. Libraries were prepared and TCR repertoires were sequenced by different laboratories using diverse techniques, in order to increase sequencing depth and limit assay-specific biases. Per donor, leukapheresis produced somewhere between about 0.9 and 9.5 billion PBMCs.

Paper-wide results and their limitations: Sampling was restricted to blood, and TCR repertoires in tissue are likely to differ from TCR repertoires in blood. Pairwise subsampling led to the expectation that sequencing depth would affect the degree of clonotype sharing among donors. The small number of donors limited the genetic and exposure-history diversity represented. Rarefaction of sorted-subset datasets indicated incomplete sequencing despite the large sequencing depth. Estimated clonotype richness was generally larger for naive than for memory subsets. Compared with non-shared clonotypes, clonotypes shared by all four sorted-subset donors had higher generation probabilities. Sharing across a few donors was observed for approximately 5% of naive CD4, 3.5% of naive CD8, about 2.5% of memory CD4, and 0.4% of memory CD8 clonotypes.

The donors were healthy, HIV-negative adults with no recently reported acute infections or vaccinations. All donors were Caucasian adults living in Nashville, Tennessee, USA. CD4+ T cells were enriched by magnetic negative selection; naive cells were then positively selected on CD45RA, and the negative fraction formed the memory subset. Blood was collected by leukapheresis, and PBMCs were isolated by Ficoll-Histopaque density gradient centrifugation and then cryopreserved in liquid nitrogen vapor phase. Analytical flow cytometry was used to check the purity and quantity of every magnetically sorted T cell population. Genomic DNA was isolated from each sorted fraction and quantified by UV absorbance on a Nanodrop 2000c. About this clone itself: Its antigen remains unidentified. Base-call qualities are not available, and no considerably larger clone is one nucleotide away.

CDR1 and CDR2, looked up from the germline V gene, are SGHRS and YFSETQ. The junction carries 15 bases between V and J, which are trimmed by 5 bases and 0 bases respectively. Including cysteine and phenylalanine, the CDR3 has 16 amino acids. Solely the CDR3 DNA is kept, with 48 bases framed from the first base. TCR CDR3 regions were amplified from genomic DNA by multiplex PCR using the deep immunoSEQ assay. Genomic DNA extracted from each cell subset was distributed evenly over all wells of several immunoSEQ 96-well plates, and each plate served as one replicate. For sorted subsets, 200 to 250 ng of genomic DNA, equivalent to around 31,000 T cell genomes, went into each replicate PCR. The purified libraries were quantified using a Qubit 3.0 fluorometer, sized with a Bioanalyzer 2100, and then quantified again using the KAPA Library Quantification kit. A separate single-read 150-cycle Illumina NextSeq 550 flow cell was used to sequence each immunoSEQ 96-well plate. The original methods were these. Because the immunoSEQ output held only junctional sequences and lacked quality scores, the filtering could not match the filtering applied to full-length reads. Sequences were annotated with PyIR, a Python wrapper for IgBLAST v1.9, and V/J genes and CDR3 were assigned using IMGT germline references. Reads were filtered out if the reads had weak V/J assignments (E-value above 1e-6), no CDR3, stop codons, out-of-frame junctions, or ambiguous translated residues. V3J clonotypes were defined by identical inferred V gene, J gene, and CDR3 amino acid sequence. The percentage overlap between two repertoires was calculated by dividing the number of shared unique clonotypes by the size of the smaller repertoire. Richness of each repertoire was evaluated using RTK rarefaction, the Chao1 estimator, and Recon v2.1 estimates of unobserved clonotypes. OLGA was used to compute generation probabilities for all TCRbeta clonotypes that the gDNA method yielded from a handful of donors. In TCRdb, the immuneACCESS table is reduced to in-frame sequences with V and J assigned. These tables do not hold every clone; where another copy was compared, an unresolved V gene accounts for under half, and the others remain unexplained. That table is the source of V, J and clone size, and D and trimming were worked out from the DNA. The sample table lists about 2 million clones, around 95% of them with a count of one. About 0.13% of the sample is taken by the ten largest.

The sample taken for sequencing was naive CD4+ T cells sorted from blood. Explained via the paper, the cell subset or site label denotes: CD45RA+ positively selected. The V and J segments used are TRBV5-1 and TRBJ1-3; no confident D gene assignment can be made. This receptor was identified in a man younger than 35 in good health. The nucleotide sequence reads as follows: TGCGCCAGCAGTGAACAGAGCCTATCCTCTGGAAACACCATATATTTT. This yields the protein CASSEQSLSSGNTIYF.